Below, 24 T cell receptor beta chains from the same sample are listed, as sequenced in a study of cytomegalovirus exposure and HLA in healthy donors. In the PCR, 60 Vbeta and 13 Jbeta primers were used. The repertoire was sequenced with immunoSEQ multiplex PCR; TCRdb's copy has only in-frame clones and lacks some. This sample yields 85,000 to 130,000 clones, of which around 80% are seen a single time; roughly 6% belongs to the top ten. The sample taken for sequencing was PBMCs. These receptors originate from a woman in her forties or fifties in good health and CMV-seropositive.

V is TRBV19 and J is TRBJ1-5; TRBD1 aligns across 7 bases. The J segment lost 0 bases and the V segment lost 3 bases, leaving 5 bases of the junction unmatched. There are 16 residues in the CDR3. In germline, CDR1 is LNHDA, CDR2 SQIVND (reference sequence). The CDR3 region has the DNA TGTGCCAGTAGTATGACAGGGAAATCTAGCAATCAGCCCCAGCATTTT. It specifies CASSMTGKSSNQPQHF. Looking up the rest from reference TRBV19 and TRBJ1-5 gives the full variable domain: DGGITQSPKYLFRKEGQNVTLSCEQNLNHDAMYWYRQDPGQGLRLIYYSQIVNDFQKGDIAEGYSVSREKKESFPLTVTSAQKNPTAFYLCASSMTGKSSNQPQHFGDGTRLSIL.

The chain combines TRBV5-8 with TRBJ1-1, with a tentative D call TRBD1 (5 bases). CDR1 and CDR2 from the germline V gene are SGHTS and YDEGEE. V lost 6 bases to trimming and J lost 1 base, with 13 bases between them. This CDR3 has 14 amino acids. CDR3 residues: CASIPRGKNTEAFF. In nucleotides, the CDR3 is TGTGCCAGCATCCCAAGGGGAAAGAACACTGAAGCTTTCTTT.

The chain links TRBV7-2 to TRBJ2-2; the D is unclear. Germline V lookup: CDR1 SGHTA, CDR2 FQGNSA. Trimming took off 4 bases at V and 5 bases at J, with 8 bases between the two ends. The CDR3 covers 13 residues. In DNA, the CDR3 is TGTGCCAGCAGCTCCTATAGTACCGGGGAGCTGTTTTTT. Its translation: CASSSYSTGELFF.

V and J are TRBV7-2 and TRBJ1-2, with 8 bases lining up with TRBD1. The ends lost 3 bases at V and 7 bases at J; junction bases unmatched: 10. Germline values: CDR1 SGHTA, CDR2 FQGNSA. The CDR3 has 15 residues. CDR3 bases: TGTGCCAGCAGCTTTGTCCCTACAGGGGGTGGTGGCTACACCTTC. Its translation is CASSFVPTGGGGYTF.

The V and J genes are TRBV5-1 and TRBJ2-3; 8 positions match TRBD2. V gave up 3 bases and J gave up 6 bases; unmatched junction bases: 12. CDR3 length equals 16 residues. CDR1 and CDR2 from the germline V gene are SGHRS and YFSETQ. DNA of the CDR3: TGCGCCAGCAGCTCTAAGCTAAGCGGGGGACGTGATACGCAGTATTTT. This encodes CASSSKLSGGRDTQYF.

This clone was observed a handful of times. This chain joins TRBV6-5 and TRBJ1-4; tentatively, D is TRBD1 (6 bases). Trimming left V 1 base short and J 2 bases short, with 8 bases between. CDR1 and CDR2 (germline): MNHEY, SVGAGI. CDR3 length: 15 amino acids. CDR3 region: CASSYWGGTNEKLFF. The CDR3 DNA reads as TGTGCCAGCAGTTACTGGGGGGGCACTAATGAAAAACTGTTTTTT.

The count of this clone is one. The chain employs TRBV4-2 and TRBJ1-2; weak D call: TRBD1 (6 bases). CDR3 length: 16 amino acids. The germline V gene has CDR1 LGHNA and CDR2 YNFKEQ. Trimming took off 0 bases at V and 4 bases at J, with 15 bases between the two ends. DNA of the CDR3: TGTGCCAGCAGCCAAGATTTTTTAGGGGGAATCTATGGCTACACCTTC. Its protein product is CASSQDFLGGIYGYTF.

This chain uses TRBV18 with TRBJ1-4; 9 positions agree with TRBD1. The CDR3 runs 13 residues. CDR1 is KGHSH, CDR2 LQKENI, per germline. Trimming took 6 bases from V and 6 from J; bases not matched to a gene: 2. In DNA form, the CDR3 reads TGTGCCAGCTCCTGGGACAGGGATGAAAAACTGTTTTTT. Its protein product is CASSWDRDEKLFF. Full variable domain (missing parts from reference TRBV18 and TRBJ1-4): NAGVMQNPRHLVRRRGQEARLRCSPMKGHSHVYWYRQLPEEGLKFMVYLQKENIIDESGMPKERFSAEFPKEGPSILRIQQVVRGDSAAYFCASSWDRDEKLFFGSGTQLSVL.

CDR3 nucleotides: TGCGCCAGCAGCCAAGACTTGTGGGTGACAGGGAACTCTGGAAACACCATATATTTT. Its translation is CASSQDLWVTGNSGNTIYF. V and J are TRBV4-1 and TRBJ1-3; 7 nucleotides align to TRBD1. The germline V gene has CDR1 MGHRA and CDR2 YSYEKL. There are 19 residues in the CDR3. J lost 0 bases, V lost 0 bases, and 11 bases had no gene match.

The gene calls are TRBV6-5 and TRBJ1-2, with TRBD1 matching over 8 bases. V was clipped by 0 bases and J by 4 bases; unmatched bases: 4. This CDR3 region has 15 residues. Germline CDR1 and CDR2: MNHEY and SVGAGI. CDR3 DNA sequence: TGTGCCAGCAGTTACTCCTCAGGGGGCGGCTATGGCTACACCTTC. Translation: CASSYSSGGGYGYTF.

This clone was detected only once. The V gene is TRBV2, the J gene TRBJ2-5; D is unclear. The CDR3 sequence is 11 residues long. From germline, CDR1 is SNHLY and CDR2 FYNNEI. Trimming left V 7 bases short and J 3 bases short, with 6 bases between. The CDR3 DNA sequence: TGTGCCAGCACCCCTGAAGAGACCCAGTACTTC. Its translation is CASTPEETQYF.

Regarding this clone: At one end the junction does not follow the germline gene, possibly because of a read error. This chain links TRBV7-9 with TRBJ1-4; TRBD1 is a possible D gene (5 bases). CDR1 and CDR2 from the germline V gene are SEHNR and FQNEAQ (reference sequence). The CDR3 is 16 residues long. The CDR3 DNA sequence: TGTTCCAGCAGCAAAACAGGTTGGGGTGATAATGAAAAACTGTTTTTT. Translation: CSSSKTGWGDNEKLFF. The full variable domain, its missing parts supplied by reference TRBV7-9 and TRBJ1-4, is DTGVSQNPRHKITKRGQNVTFRCDPISEHNRLYWYRQTLGQGPEFLTYFQNEAQLEKSRLLSDRFSAERPKGSFSTLEIQRTEQGDSAMYLCSSSKTGWGDNEKLFFGSGTQLSVL.

V is TRBV7-2 and J is TRBJ2-2; 7 bases line up with TRBD2. Germline values: CDR1 SGHTA, CDR2 FQGNSA. The ends lost 1 base at V and 0 bases at J; junction bases unmatched: 5. The CDR3 has 17 amino acids. For the CDR3, the DNA is TGTGCCAGCAGCTTAGAACGCGGGGGTGCGAACACCGGGGAGCTGTTTTTT. It is translated as CASSLERGGANTGELFF.

This clone showed up just once. The same CDR3 is also encoded by other DNA sequences in this sample. V and J are TRBV9 and TRBJ2-1; TRBD2 matches at 8 bases. Germline V lookup: CDR1 SGDLS, CDR2 YYNGEE. Germline trimming cut 2 bases from V and 0 bases from J; bases unmatched to any gene: 1. CDR3 length: 15 residues. The CDR3 is CASSVAGGSYNEQFF. CDR3 sequence (DNA): TGTGCCAGCAGCGTGGCGGGGGGCTCCTACAATGAGCAGTTCTTC.

This chain joins TRBV7-8 and TRBJ2-5; the match to TRBD2 covers 12 bases. The DNA end is more similar to TRBJ2-7, so the J call may be wrong. The CDR3 loop spans 17 amino acids. Germline CDR1 and CDR2: SGHVS and FQNEAQ. The CDR3 loop is CASSLGLAGGPAYEQYF. For the CDR3, the DNA is TGTGCCAGCAGCTTAGGGCTAGCGGGGGGGCCAGCCTACGAGCAGTACTTC.

Here the CDR3 DNA reads TGTGCCAGCAGCCCGCAGGACAGGAGGGGTTCACCCCTCCACTTT. Its protein product is CASSPQDRRGSPLHF. The chain joins TRBV5-6 to TRBJ1-6, with 7 positions matching TRBD1. The V and J ends lost 4 bases and 9 bases, in that order; junction bases with no gene match: 10. Germline values: CDR1 SGHDT, CDR2 YYEEEE. The CDR3 is 15 amino acids.

This clone was picked up a small number of times. The gene calls are TRBV4-3 and TRBJ2-2; 7 bases match TRBD2. Trimming removed 1 base from V and 6 bases from J; junction bases left unmatched: 2. Germline V gives CDR1 LGHNA, CDR2 YSLEER. The CDR3 loop spans 14 amino acids. CDR3 sequence: CASSQVGGAGELFF. The CDR3 DNA is TGCGCCAGCAGCCAAGTGGGAGGGGCCGGGGAGCTGTTTTTT.

This chain uses TRBV15 with TRBJ2-1, with 7 positions matching TRBD2. Germline trimming cut 0 bases from V and 0 bases from J; bases unmatched to any gene: 8. This CDR3 comprises 18 residues. The germline V gene has CDR1 LNHNV and CDR2 YYDKDF (reference sequence). The CDR3 is CATSRDPPPSGSYNEQFF. In DNA, the CDR3 is TGTGCCACCAGCAGAGATCCCCCTCCTAGCGGCTCCTACAATGAGCAGTTCTTC. Variable domain in full (rest from reference TRBV15 and TRBJ2-1): DAMVIQNPRYQVTQFGKPVTLSCSQTLNHNVMYWYQQKSSQAPKLLFHYYDKDFNNEADTPDNFQSRRPNTSFCFLDIRSPGLGDTAMYLCATSRDPPPSGSYNEQFFGPGTRLTVL.

This clone was counted many times. The V call is TRBV11-3, the J call TRBJ1-1; D is unresolved. CDR3 length: 13 residues. Trimming removed 5 bases at V and 8 bases at J, with 15 bases between. Germline CDR1 and CDR2: SGHNT and YENEEA. DNA of the CDR3: TGTGCCAGCAGCCTTAGAGATCCGGGAGAAGCTTTCTTT. This encodes CASSLRDPGEAFF.

This chain connects TRBV27 to TRBJ2-5; TRBD2 matches 8 bases. The CDR3 totals 15 residues. Unmatched junction bases numbered 14, after V lost 7 bases and J lost 7 bases. The germline V gene has CDR1 MNHEY and CDR2 SMNVEV (reference sequence). The chain's CDR3 is CASTDAGGGRGTQYF. CDR3 coding DNA: TGTGCCAGCACGGACGCCGGGGGGGGCCGGGGGACCCAGTACTTC.

By sample fraction, this clone is medium-sized. Relative to the germline gene, one junction end is altered; a read error may explain this. V gene TRBV19 combines with J gene TRBJ1-4, with D possibly being TRBD1 (5 bases). Per the germline V gene, CDR1 is LNHDA and CDR2 is SQIVND (reference sequence). The CDR3 totals 13 residues. Here the CDR3 DNA reads TGTGCCAGTAGTACCCCAGGGACTGGGGTCCGAGGATTT. It is translated as CASSTPGTGVRGF.

The chain employs TRBV7-9 and TRBJ1-1; 9 bases fit TRBD1. Per germline, CDR1 SEHNR and CDR2 FQNEAQ (reference sequence). With 4 bases clipped from V and 11 bases from J, the junction kept 5 bases outside the gene matches. The CDR3 sequence is 12 residues long. The CDR3 nucleotides read TGTGCCAGCAGCTATTCCGGGACAGGGGCTTTCTTT. The encoded protein is CASSYSGTGAFF.

The chain joins TRBV5-1 to TRBJ1-6, with TRBD1 matching over 9 bases. Germline loops: CDR1 SGHRS, CDR2 YFSETQ. The CDR3 contains 15 residues. V was pared by 5 bases and J by 6 bases, with 6 bases of the junction left unmatched. The CDR3 DNA reads as TGCGCCAGCAGTTGGACAGGGGACGGTAATTCACCCCTCCACTTT. It specifies CASSWTGDGNSPLHF.

The rearrangement links TRBV5-1 to TRBJ2-7; 7 nucleotides line up with TRBD1. V lost 4 bases and J lost 3; bases outside the gene matches: 13. The CDR3 has 16 residues. The V gene's germline CDR1 is SGHRS and CDR2 YFSETQ. CDR3 DNA: TGCGCCAGCAGCCCCAGCTCCGGGACAGACTTCTACGAGCAGTACTTC. Translating gives CASSPSSGTDFYEQYF.